This T cell receptor (beta chain) was profiled in a study of cytomegalovirus exposure and HLA in healthy donors. The study, taken as a whole, reports: Later analysis identified about 15,000 TCR beta sequences associated with HLA alleles, using a false discovery rate threshold of 0.05. A later analysis showed that HLA-associated TCR beta chains had undergone more clonal expansion than equally common others. High specificity and sensitivity for cytomegalovirus status were reported for the classifier.

Trimming took off 6 bases at V and 8 bases at J, with 14 bases between the two ends. Germline CDR1 SGHTS, CDR2 YDEGEE. The CDR3 loop spans 12 amino acids. Note on this clone: The antigen is undetermined.

This PCR relied on a set of 60 Vbeta primers and 13 Jbeta primers. Profiled with immunoSEQ multiplex PCR; TCRdb holds only in-frame clones, not every one. The profile shows about 130,000 clones, about four fifths of them singletons. The clonotype comes from a woman aged 40 to 50 in good health and CMV-seronegative. Sequencing used PBMCs. The V and J genes are TRBV5-8 and TRBJ1-1; D remains ambiguous. CDR3 protein: CASNRRQREAFF. Here the CDR3 DNA reads TGTGCCAGCAACCGACGGCAGCGCGAAGCTTTCTTT.